The rows below give T cell receptor beta chains drawn from one sample of a study of control samples from healthy donors and cancer patients. Generated by immunoSEQ multiplex PCR, the TCRdb table keeps only in-frame clones and is missing some. Of 150,000 or so clones in the sample, roughly 93% are singletons; the top ten hold more than 4.5%. Sequencing input: blood. Receptors originate from a man younger than 35 in good health. Both conserved end residues are part of each CDR3. D genes are given only for firm matches. The listing skips clone size in some rows; elsewhere it reads once, few, many or a size class.

cdr3_aa | cdr3_nt | d_call | clone_size | j_call | v_call
CASSQAWSENIQYF | TGCGCCAGCAGCCAAGCGTGGTCCGAGAACATTCAGTACTTC | NA | NA | TRBJ2-4 | TRBV4-3
CASNRGGSWNEQFF | TGTGCCAGCAACCGCGGGGGGTCATGGAATGAGCAGTTCTTC | TRBD2 | NA | TRBJ2-1 | TRBV27
CASRDGSSGNTIYF | TGTGCCAGCAGAGACGGAAGCTCTGGAAACACCATATATTTT | NA | NA | TRBJ1-3 | TRBV9
CASNDRGSANQPQHF | TGTGCCAGTAACGACAGGGGCTCCGCTAACCAGCCCCAGCATTTT | TRBD1 | few | TRBJ1-5 | TRBV19
CAWSPGDSPLHF | TGTGCCTGGAGTCCCGGGGATTCACCCCTCCACTTT | NA | NA | TRBJ1-6 | TRBV30
CASSVGGTVSTDTQYF | TGTGCCAGCAGCGTAGGGGGGACAGTGAGCACAGATACGCAGTATTTT | TRBD1 | NA | TRBJ2-3 | TRBV9
CASSQTGGQETQYF | TGTGCCAGCTCACAGACAGGGGGCCAAGAGACCCAGTACTTC | TRBD1 | NA | TRBJ2-5 | TRBV18
CASSLPNEQFF | TGTGCCAGCAGCCTCCCCAATGAGCAGTTCTTC | NA | NA | TRBJ2-1 | TRBV6-6
CASSPQTSGYYNEQFF | TGTGCCAGCAGCCCCCAGACTAGCGGGTACTACAATGAGCAGTTCTTC | TRBD2 | NA | TRBJ2-1 | TRBV9
CASSYRGRENTEAFF | TGTGCCAGCAGTTACAGGGGCAGGGAGAACACTGAAGCTTTCTTT | NA | few | TRBJ1-1 | TRBV6-6
CASSLGCRLAGDYEQYF | TGCGCCAGCAGTCTAGGCTGCAGACTAGCGGGAGATTACGAGCAGTACTTC | TRBD2 | once | TRBJ2-7 | TRBV23-1
CASSLGTEAFF | TGTGCCAGCAGCCTTGGGACCGAAGCTTTCTTT | NA | NA | TRBJ1-1 | TRBV3-1/TRBV3-2
CASSQGSQGEGGELFF | TGTGCCAGCAGCCAAGGTTCACAGGGGGAAGGCGGGGAGCTGTTTTTT | TRBD1 | NA | TRBJ2-2 | TRBV4-2
CASSLGASGGTWETQYF | TGTGCCAGCAGCTTAGGGGCTAGCGGGGGGACGTGGGAGACCCAGTACTTC | TRBD2 | NA | TRBJ2-5 | TRBV7-8
CASLDRNYEQYF | TGTGCCAGCCTTGACAGGAACTACGAGCAGTACTTC | NA | NA | TRBJ2-7 | TRBV6-5
CASSTGTRGHEQYF | TGTGCCAGCAGCACCGGGACTAGGGGCCACGAGCAGTACTTC | TRBD2 | NA | TRBJ2-7 | TRBV7-3
CATALTSGASTTDTQYF | TGTGCCACCGCCCTGACTAGCGGGGCTTCGACCACAGATACGCAGTATTTT | TRBD2 | NA | TRBJ2-3 | TRBV10-3
CASSYPAGADNEQFF | TGTGCCAGCAGTTACCCCGCGGGGGCTGACAATGAGCAGTTCTTC | NA | NA | TRBJ2-1 | TRBV6-6
CATSRDLGGELFF | TGTGCCACCAGCAGAGATTTGGGCGGGGAGCTGTTTTTT | NA | NA | TRBJ2-2 | TRBV15
CASRDRGTSSNQPQHF | TGTGCCAGCCGGGACAGGGGGACTTCTAGCAATCAGCCCCAGCATTTT | TRBD1 | NA | TRBJ1-5 | TRBV6-6
CASSGGTYNEQFF | TGTGCCAGCAGTGGCGGGACTTACAATGAGCAGTTCTTC | NA | NA | TRBJ2-1 | TRBV27
CSASRSEQYF | TGCAGTGCTAGTAGGAGTGAGCAGTACTTC | NA | NA | TRBJ2-7 | TRBV20-1
CATQPVWGNEQFF | TGTGCCACCCAGCCGGTTTGGGGCAATGAGCAGTTCTTC | NA | NA | TRBJ2-1 | TRBV18
CASSIDSGLALWTGELFF | TGTGCCAGTAGTATAGACTCAGGACTAGCCTTATGGACCGGGGAGCTGTTTTTT | TRBD2 | NA | TRBJ2-2 | TRBV19
CASSHRQGSVQPQHF | TGTGCCAGCAGCCATCGACAGGGAAGTGTTCAGCCCCAGCATTTT | TRBD1 | NA | TRBJ1-5 | TRBV6-2/TRBV6-3
CASSGSPLHF | TGTGCCAGCAGTGGGTCACCCCTCCACTTT | NA | NA | TRBJ1-6 | TRBV6-4
CAWRREQNEQFF | TGTGCCTGGAGGCGGGAGCAGAATGAGCAGTTCTTC | TRBD2 | NA | TRBJ2-1 | TRBV30
CASSSTIRLNTEAFF | TGTGCCAGTAGCTCTACAATCAGACTGAACACTGAAGCTTTCTTT | NA | NA | TRBJ1-1 | TRBV7-9
CASSHRGARFYEQYF | TGTGCCAGCAGTCACCGGGGGGCACGATTCTACGAGCAGTACTTC | NA | once | TRBJ2-7 | TRBV27
CASSLVRETQYF | TGTGCCAGCAGCTTAGTACGCGAGACCCAGTACTTC | NA | NA | TRBJ2-5 | TRBV11-2
CASSVARASQETQYF | TGTGCCAGCAGCGTAGCTCGGGCTTCCCAAGAGACCCAGTACTTC | NA | NA | TRBJ2-5 | TRBV9
CASSSLGGGSPLHF | TGTGCCAGCAGTTCTTTGGGAGGAGGTTCACCCCTCCACTTT | NA | NA | TRBJ1-6 | TRBV6-2/TRBV6-3
CASSYRRTQETQYF | TGTGCCAGCAGTTACCGGCGGACCCAAGAGACCCAGTACTTC | NA | NA | TRBJ2-5 | TRBV6-5
CASSLTTPSAGNTIYF | TGCGCCAGCAGCTTAACGACCCCCTCAGCAGGAAACACCATATATTTT | NA | NA | TRBJ1-3 | TRBV5-1
CASSPSGISYEQYF | TGCGCCAGCAGCCCTAGCGGGATCTCCTACGAGCAGTACTTC | TRBD2 | once | TRBJ2-7 | TRBV4-1